Given below is one T cell receptor beta chain in context. This CDR3 contains 15 residues. Germline CDR1 SGHKS, CDR2 YYEKEE (reference sequence). Trimming shortened V by 3 bases and J by 0 bases, and 10 bases separated the two germline ends. Time point reported: cycle 4 day 1 (C4D1), after five to seven weeks of nivolumab. Autologous stem cell transplantation was followed by relapse in every patient, and brentuximab vedotin exposure varied. The sample comes from a study of PD-1 blockade in classical Hodgkin lymphoma. Generated by immunoSEQ multiplex PCR, the TCRdb table keeps only in-frame clones and is missing some. The table includes some 58,000 clones, approximately 92% detected once.

The sample in question was peripheral blood mononuclear cells (PBMCs), obtained before the fourth cycle of nivolumab. The receptor comes from a human donor with classical Hodgkin lymphoma. This rearrangement joins TRBV5-5 to TRBJ2-1; D unresolved. CDR3 DNA: TGTGCCAGCAGCTCATCAGGTGGCTCCTACAATGAGCAGTTCTTC. Encoded protein: CASSSSGGSYNEQFF.